Following are 7 T cell receptor beta chains from one sample sequenced in a study of shared clonotypes between healthy human individuals. Generated by immunoSEQ multiplex PCR, the TCRdb table keeps only in-frame clones and is missing some. The sample consists of a few million clones, around nine tenths of them appearing once. The material sequenced was naive CD4+ T cells sorted from blood. Subset described: CD45RA+ positively selected. These receptors were obtained from a man aged 18 to 29 in good health.

The chain recombines TRBV6-5 with TRBJ2-1; the D gene could be TRBD1 or TRBD2 (5 bases each). The germline V and J ends were trimmed by 0 bases and 6 bases, with 12 bases remaining between them. The CDR3 runs 15 residues. Germline V gives CDR1 MNHEY, CDR2 SVGAGI. DNA for the CDR3: TGTGCCAGCAGTTACTCGTGGGGGAGAAGCAATGAGCAGTTCTTC. It translates to CASSYSWGRSNEQFF.

On this clone itself: In the same sample, other DNA sequences code for this CDR3. V gene TRBV30 combines with J gene TRBJ1-1; TRBD1 aligns across 8 bases. The V gene end was trimmed by 3 bases and the J gene end by 3 bases; junction bases not matched to a gene: 3. CDR1 is GTSNPN and CDR2 is SVGIG in the germline V gene (reference sequence). The CDR3 is 13 amino acids. CDR3 DNA sequence: TGTGCCTGGAGCCCGACAGGGGACACTGAAGCTTTCTTT. Its protein product is CAWSPTGDTEAFF.

This clone has just one count. J is TRBJ1-1 and V is TRBV7-8; 9 bases align to TRBD1. The trim removed 5 bases at V and 4 bases at J, leaving 8 bases unmatched. The CDR3 covers 15 residues. CDR1 is SGHVS, CDR2 FQNEAQ, per germline. CDR3 amino acids: CASSGRDRVATEAFF. The DNA of the CDR3 is TGTGCCAGCAGCGGAAGGGACAGGGTGGCCACTGAAGCTTTCTTT.

V usage is TRBV10-1 and J usage is TRBJ2-2, with 8 bases fitting TRBD1. Trimming removed 6 bases from V and 5 bases from J; junction bases left unmatched: 5. Germline V CDR1 and CDR2: WNHNN, SYGVQD (reference sequence). This CDR3 region has 14 residues. DNA for the CDR3: TGCGCCAGCAGACGGGACAGGTCAACCGGGGAGCTGTTTTTT. This translates into CASRRDRSTGELFF.

This chain links TRBV6-1 with TRBJ2-6; D might be TRBD1 or TRBD2, each matching 5 bases. V lost 8 bases and J 8 bases, leaving 16 bases between the germline ends. Germline loops: CDR1 MNHNS, CDR2 SASEGT. The length of the CDR3 is 14 residues. The CDR3 reads CASEGSRPPNVLTF. CDR3 coding DNA: TGTGCCAGCGAGGGGAGCAGACCCCCCAACGTCCTGACTTTC.

The V gene is TRBV29-1, the J gene TRBJ1-1, with TRBD1 matching over 7 bases. The J segment lost 1 base and the V segment lost 8 bases, leaving 4 bases of the junction unmatched. Germline assignment: CDR1 SQVTM and CDR2 ANQGSEA. This CDR3 is 12 amino acids long. CDR3 bases: TGCAGCACCCACAGGGGGAACACTGAAGCTTTCTTT. Translating gives CSTHRGNTEAFF.

The chain joins TRBV6-5 to TRBJ1-4, with D hard to call. Germline-derived CDR1 and CDR2 are MNHEY and SVGAGI. There are 15 residues in the CDR3. Trimming shortened V by 2 bases and J by 0 bases, and 7 bases separated the two germline ends. CDR3 DNA: TGTGCCAGCAGTTACGGTCGTGCAACTAATGAAAAACTGTTTTTT. The encoded protein is CASSYGRATNEKLFF.